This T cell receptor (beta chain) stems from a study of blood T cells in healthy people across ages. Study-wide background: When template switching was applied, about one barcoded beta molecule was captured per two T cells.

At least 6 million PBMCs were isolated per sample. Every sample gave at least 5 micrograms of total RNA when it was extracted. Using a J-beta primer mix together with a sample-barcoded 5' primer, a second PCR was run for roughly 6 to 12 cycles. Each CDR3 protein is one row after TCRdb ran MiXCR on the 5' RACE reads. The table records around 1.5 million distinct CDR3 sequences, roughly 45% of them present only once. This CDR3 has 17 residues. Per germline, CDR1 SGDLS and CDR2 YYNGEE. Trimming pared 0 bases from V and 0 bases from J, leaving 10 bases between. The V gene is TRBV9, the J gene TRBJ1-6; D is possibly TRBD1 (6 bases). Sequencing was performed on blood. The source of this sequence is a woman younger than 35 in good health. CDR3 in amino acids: CASSVEGGSSYNSPLHF. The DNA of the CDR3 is TGTGCCAGCAGCGTAGAAGGGGGGAGCTCCTATAATTCACCCCTCCACTTT.